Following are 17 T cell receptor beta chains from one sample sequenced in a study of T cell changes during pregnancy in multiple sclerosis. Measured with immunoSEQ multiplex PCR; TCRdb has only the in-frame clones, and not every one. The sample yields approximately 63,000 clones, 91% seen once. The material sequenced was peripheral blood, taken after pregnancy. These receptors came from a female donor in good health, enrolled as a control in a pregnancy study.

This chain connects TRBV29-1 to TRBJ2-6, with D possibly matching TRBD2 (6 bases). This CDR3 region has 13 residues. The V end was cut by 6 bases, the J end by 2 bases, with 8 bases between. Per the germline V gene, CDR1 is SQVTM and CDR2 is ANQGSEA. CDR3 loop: CSVGRTGANVLTF. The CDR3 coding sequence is TGCAGCGTGGGGAGGACTGGGGCCAACGTCCTGACTTTC.

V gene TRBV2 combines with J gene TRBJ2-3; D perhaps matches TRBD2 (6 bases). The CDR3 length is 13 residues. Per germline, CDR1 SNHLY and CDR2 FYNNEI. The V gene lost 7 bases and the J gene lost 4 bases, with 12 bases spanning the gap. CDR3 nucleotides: TGTGCCAGCACTTGGGGGGAGCCAGATACGCAGTATTTT. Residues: CASTWGEPDTQYF.

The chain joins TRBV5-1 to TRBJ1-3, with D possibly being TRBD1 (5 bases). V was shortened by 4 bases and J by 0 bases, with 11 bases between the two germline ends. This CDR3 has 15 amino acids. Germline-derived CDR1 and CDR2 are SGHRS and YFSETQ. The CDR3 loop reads CASSSTGFSGNTIYF. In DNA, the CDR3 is TGCGCCAGCAGCAGTACAGGTTTCTCTGGAAACACCATATATTTT.

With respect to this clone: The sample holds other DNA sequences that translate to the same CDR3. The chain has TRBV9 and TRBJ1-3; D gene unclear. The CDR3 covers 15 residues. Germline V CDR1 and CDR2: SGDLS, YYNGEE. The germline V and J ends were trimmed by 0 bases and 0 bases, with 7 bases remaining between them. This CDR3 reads CASSVESSSGNTIYF. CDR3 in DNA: TGTGCCAGCAGCGTAGAGTCGAGCTCTGGAAACACCATATATTTT.

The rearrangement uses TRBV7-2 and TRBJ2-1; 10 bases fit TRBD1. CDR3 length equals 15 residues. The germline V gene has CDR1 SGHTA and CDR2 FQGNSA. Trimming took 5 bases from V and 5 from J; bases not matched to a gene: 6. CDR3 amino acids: CASSPRTGGNNEQFF. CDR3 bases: TGTGCCAGCAGCCCACGGACAGGGGGTAACAATGAGCAGTTCTTC.

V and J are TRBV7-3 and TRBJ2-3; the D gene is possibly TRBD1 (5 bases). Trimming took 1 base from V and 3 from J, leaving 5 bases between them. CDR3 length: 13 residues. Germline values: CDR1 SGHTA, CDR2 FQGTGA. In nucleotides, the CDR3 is TGTGCCAGCAGCTTAAAGGGGACAGATACGCAGTATTTT. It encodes CASSLKGTDTQYF. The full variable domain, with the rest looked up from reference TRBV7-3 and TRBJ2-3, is GAGVSQTPSNKVTEKGKYVELRCDPISGHTALYWYRQSLGQGPEFLIYFQGTGAADDSGLPNDRFFAVRPEGSVSTLKIQRTERGDSAVYLCASSLKGTDTQYFGPGTRLTVL.

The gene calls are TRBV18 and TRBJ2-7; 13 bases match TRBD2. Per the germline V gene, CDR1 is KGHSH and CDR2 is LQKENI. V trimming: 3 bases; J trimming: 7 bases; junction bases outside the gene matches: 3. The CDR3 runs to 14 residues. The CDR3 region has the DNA TGTGCCAGCTCACCGAGGGGACTAGCGGGGGAGCAGTACTTC. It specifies CASSPRGLAGEQYF.

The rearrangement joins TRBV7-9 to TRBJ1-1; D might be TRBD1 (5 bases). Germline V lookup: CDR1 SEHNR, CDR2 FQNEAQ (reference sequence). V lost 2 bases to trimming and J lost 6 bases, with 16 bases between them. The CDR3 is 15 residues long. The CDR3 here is CASSLSTGLKAEAFF. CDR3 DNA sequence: TGTGCCAGCAGCTTATCAACAGGTTTGAAGGCTGAAGCTTTCTTT.

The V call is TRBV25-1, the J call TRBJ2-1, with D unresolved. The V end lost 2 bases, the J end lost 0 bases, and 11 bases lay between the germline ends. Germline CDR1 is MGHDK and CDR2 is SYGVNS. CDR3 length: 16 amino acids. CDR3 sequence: CASSELVVSSYNEQFF. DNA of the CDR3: TGTGCCAGCAGTGAACTTGTGGTTAGCTCCTACAATGAGCAGTTCTTC. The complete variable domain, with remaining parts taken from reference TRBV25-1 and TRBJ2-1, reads EADIYQTPRYLVIGTGKKITLECSQTMGHDKMYWYQQDPGMELHLIHYSYGVNSTEKGDLSSESTVSRIRTEHFPLTLESARPSHTSQYLCASSELVVSSYNEQFFGPGTRLTVL.

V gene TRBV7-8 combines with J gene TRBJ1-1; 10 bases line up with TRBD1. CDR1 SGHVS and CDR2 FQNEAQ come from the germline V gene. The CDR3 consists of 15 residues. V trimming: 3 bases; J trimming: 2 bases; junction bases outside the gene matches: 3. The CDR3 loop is CASSLTTGGNTEAFF. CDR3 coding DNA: TGTGCCAGCAGCTTGACGACAGGGGGCAACACTGAAGCTTTCTTT. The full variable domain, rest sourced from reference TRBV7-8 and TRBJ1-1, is GAGVSQSPRYKVAKRGQDVALRCDPISGHVSLFWYQQALGQGPEFLTYFQNEAQLDKSGLPSDRFFAERPEGSVSTLKIQRTQQEDSAVYLCASSLTTGGNTEAFFGQGTRLTVV.

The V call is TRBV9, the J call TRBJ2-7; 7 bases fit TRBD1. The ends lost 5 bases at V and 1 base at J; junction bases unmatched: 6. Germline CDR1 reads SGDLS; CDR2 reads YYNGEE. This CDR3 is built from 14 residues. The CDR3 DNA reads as TGTGCCAGCAGTATGGACAGGACTTCCTACGAGCAGTACTTC. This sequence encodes CASSMDRTSYEQYF.

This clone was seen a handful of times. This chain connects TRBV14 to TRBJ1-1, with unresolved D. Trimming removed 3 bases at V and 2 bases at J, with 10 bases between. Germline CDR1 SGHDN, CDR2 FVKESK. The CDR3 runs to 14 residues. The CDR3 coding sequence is TGTGCCAGCAGCCATTCAGGCCTCAACACTGAAGCTTTCTTT. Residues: CASSHSGLNTEAFF.

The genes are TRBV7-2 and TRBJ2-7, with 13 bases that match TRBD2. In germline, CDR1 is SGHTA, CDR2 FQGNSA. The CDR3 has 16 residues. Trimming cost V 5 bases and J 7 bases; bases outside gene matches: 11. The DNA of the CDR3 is TGTGCCAGCAGCCTGGACACTAGCGGGGGGGCGAGGGAGCAGTACTTC. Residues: CASSLDTSGGAREQYF.

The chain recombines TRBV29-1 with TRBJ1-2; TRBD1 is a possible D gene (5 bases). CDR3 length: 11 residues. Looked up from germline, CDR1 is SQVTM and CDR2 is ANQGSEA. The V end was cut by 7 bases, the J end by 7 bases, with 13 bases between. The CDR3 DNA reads TGCAGCGCCGGGGGGGTGGGTGGCTACACCTTC. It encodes CSAGGVGGYTF.

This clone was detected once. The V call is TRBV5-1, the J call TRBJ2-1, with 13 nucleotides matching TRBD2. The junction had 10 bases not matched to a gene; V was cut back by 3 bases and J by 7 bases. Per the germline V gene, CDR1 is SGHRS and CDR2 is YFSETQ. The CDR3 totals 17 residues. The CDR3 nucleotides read TGCGCCAGCAGCTGGGATACTAGCGGGGGGGGACGGAATGAGCAGTTCTTC. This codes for CASSWDTSGGGRNEQFF.

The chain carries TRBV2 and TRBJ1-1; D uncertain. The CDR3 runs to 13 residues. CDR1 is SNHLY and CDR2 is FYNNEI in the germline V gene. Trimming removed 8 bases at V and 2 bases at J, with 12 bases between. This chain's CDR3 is CASDRGINTEAFF. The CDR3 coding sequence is TGTGCCAGCGATCGGGGTATAAACACTGAAGCTTTCTTT.

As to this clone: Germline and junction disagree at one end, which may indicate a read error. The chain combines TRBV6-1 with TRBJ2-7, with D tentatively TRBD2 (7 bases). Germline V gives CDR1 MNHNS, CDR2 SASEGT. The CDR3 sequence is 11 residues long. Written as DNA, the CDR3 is TGTGCCAGCCGAGGCACGGGGGGCGATAACTTC. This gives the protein CASRGTGGDNF.